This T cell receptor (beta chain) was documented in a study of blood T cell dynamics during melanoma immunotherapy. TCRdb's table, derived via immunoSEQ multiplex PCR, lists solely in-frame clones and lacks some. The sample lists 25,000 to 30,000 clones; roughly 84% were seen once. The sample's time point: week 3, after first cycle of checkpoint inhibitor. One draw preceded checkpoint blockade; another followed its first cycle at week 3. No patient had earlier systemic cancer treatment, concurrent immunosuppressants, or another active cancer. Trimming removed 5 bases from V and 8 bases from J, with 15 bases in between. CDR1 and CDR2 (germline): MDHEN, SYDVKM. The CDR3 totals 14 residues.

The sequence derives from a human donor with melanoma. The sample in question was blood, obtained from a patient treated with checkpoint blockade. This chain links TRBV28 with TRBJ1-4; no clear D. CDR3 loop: CASSPRRAGEKLFF. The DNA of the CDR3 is TGTGCCAGCAGTCCTCGACGGGCGGGAGAAAAACTGTTTTTT.